Many counts were recorded for the clone carrying this T cell receptor (beta chain). TCRdb reanalysed the PCR reads using MiXCR and keeps one entry per CDR3 protein. The top ten hold about 0.8% of the sample, which has approximately 590,000 distinct CDR3 sequences, approximately 24% seen once. This entry comes from a study of molecular identifiers for immune sequencing clone quantification. Per germline, CDR1 DFQATT and CDR2 SNEGSKA (reference sequence). CDR3 length: 13 amino acids. Trimming took 6 bases from V and 2 from J, leaving 14 bases between them. The TCR sequence derives from a human donor in good health. Some libraries in this study had Jurkat cell RNA spiked in. The sequencing sample was made of naive CD8+ T cells from blood, with Jurkat cell RNA spiked in. Subset here: FACS-sorted CD8+CD4-CCR7+CD45RA+ naive T cells. The chain has TRBV20-1 and TRBJ2-7; D tentatively fits TRBD1 or TRBD2 (6 bases each). DNA for the CDR3: TGCAGTGCAGAGGGGGGTTTGGCCTACGAGCAGTACTTC. Its translation is CSAEGGLAYEQYF.